This T cell receptor (beta chain) stems from a study of shared clonotypes between healthy human individuals (TCRdb year 2020). With regard to the full study: The cohort included three men and a couple of women between 18 and 49 years of age. To increase sequencing depth and limit assay-specific biases, TCR repertoire library preparation and sequencing were carried out by different laboratories using diverse techniques. Each donor's leukapheresis produced roughly between roughly 0.85 and 9.5 billion PBMCs. For each donor, three plates each were used for CD4 naive and CD4 memory, two plates were used for CD8 naive, and one plate was used for CD8 memory. To estimate repertoire size and how much clonotype sharing occurs between individuals, the study deeply sequenced the blood TCR repertoires of roughly 5 healthy adults. Overall study results and their limits: Only blood was sampled, and tissue TCR repertoires likely differ from those in blood. Sharing across four donors was observed for approximately 5% of naive CD4, over 3% of naive CD8, around 2.5% of memory CD4, and roughly 0.4% of memory CD8 clonotypes. Incomplete sequencing was indicated by rarefaction of sorted-subset datasets, despite the large sequencing depth. Compared with non-shared clonotypes, clonotypes shared by all four sorted-subset donors had higher generation probabilities. Pairwise subsampling indicated that sequencing depth was expected to affect the degree of clonotype sharing among donors. Larger estimated clonotype richness was generally found for naive subsets than for memory subsets. Because the study included only a small number of donors, the genetic and exposure-history diversity represented was limited.

CD8 naive samples were obtained by positive selection for CCR7 among CD45RO-negative cells, yielding a CD45RA+CCR7+ population from which TemRA cells were excluded. The donors were healthy, HIV-negative adults who had no recently reported acute infections or vaccinations. All donors were Caucasian adults living in Nashville, Tennessee, USA. Blood was obtained by leukapheresis, after which PBMCs were separated by Ficoll-Histopaque density gradient centrifugation and cryopreserved in liquid nitrogen vapor phase. Purity and quantity of every magnetically sorted T cell population were checked by analytical flow cytometry. From each sorted fraction, genomic DNA was isolated and quantified by UV absorbance on a Nanodrop 2000c. Counted from cysteine to phenylalanine, this CDR3 has 14 amino acids. CDR3 DNA only is kept here, 42 bases in frame from base 1. Based on the germline V gene, the CDR1 and CDR2 sequences are SGDLS and YYNGEE. V loses 4 bases of germline sequence and J loses 0 bases, and the interval between the two ends is 11 bases.

Using the deep immunoSEQ assay, multiplex PCR amplified TCR CDR3 regions from genomic DNA. Genomic DNA extracted from each cell subset was distributed evenly over all wells of several immunoSEQ 96-well plates, and each plate served as one replicate. For sorted subsets, around 0.2 ug genomic DNA, equal to some 30,000 T cell genomes, was loaded into each replicate PCR. The purified libraries were quantified using a Qubit 3.0 fluorometer, sized with a Bioanalyzer 2100, and then quantified again using the KAPA Library Quantification kit. Every immunoSEQ 96-well plate was sequenced on a separate single-read 150-cycle Illumina NextSeq 550 flow cell. In the paper's pipeline: Because only junctional sequences without quality scores were contained in the immunoSEQ output, filtering matching that applied to full-length reads could not be performed. Sequences were annotated with PyIR, a Python wrapper for IgBLAST v1.9, and V/J genes and CDR3 were assigned using IMGT germline references. Reads with weak V/J assignments (E-value above 1e-6), missing CDR3, stop codons, out-of-frame junctions, or ambiguous translated residues were removed. V3J clonotypes were defined as sequences sharing an identical inferred V gene, J gene, and CDR3 amino acid sequence. The percentage overlap between two repertoires was calculated by dividing the number of shared unique clonotypes by the size of the smaller repertoire. Three approaches were used to assess repertoire richness: RTK rarefaction, the Chao1 estimator, and Recon v2.1 estimates of unobserved clonotypes. Generation probabilities for all TCRbeta clonotypes obtained by the gDNA method from a few donors were computed using OLGA. Imported from immuneACCESS, the table was reduced by TCRdb to in-frame sequences with V and J called. These copies leave out some clones; in studies compared against another copy, an unresolved V gene accounts for under half, and the cause of the remainder is not known. Clone size and the V and J calls come from that table; the DNA yielded D and trimming. Counted in this sample were roughly 1,800,000 clones; about 95% of them appeared once. 0.95% to 1.5% of the sample comes from the top ten.

A word on this clone: It lacks a known antigen. Base qualities are not provided; no much larger clone lies one nucleotide away.

The chain uses TRBV9 and TRBJ2-7, and the D gene may be TRBD1, 5 bases matching. Sequencing used naive CD8+ T cells sorted from blood. The cell subset or site label of this sample denotes: CD45RA+CCR7+. This clonotype was sampled from a man younger than 35 in good health. CDR3 reads: CASSPPQGSYEQYF. The sequenced DNA: TGTGCCAGCAGCCCCCCCCAGGGCTCCTACGAGCAGTACTTC.